A selection of T cell receptor beta chains follows, all from one sample in a study of OX40 agonist ivuxolimab in advanced cancers. The protocol was immunoSEQ multiplex PCR, while the TCRdb copy is restricted to in-frame clones and leaves out a portion. The repertoire consists of tens of thousands of clones, with approximately 91% occurring once and the leading ten covering about 5%. The sequenced sample was CD4+ or CD8+ T cells sorted from blood, obtained in a trial of the OX40 agonist ivuxolimab. The receptors were gathered from an adult with an advanced solid tumor such as melanoma, head and neck, liver or kidney cancer. The CDR3 runs from the conserved cysteine through the conserved F or W. Each record gives: clone size, J gene, D gene, V gene, CDR3 protein, CDR3 DNA. D genes are given only for firm matches. Not every row has a clone size; where given, it reads once, few, many or a size class.

>NA|TRBJ1-5|TRBD1|TRBV15
CATSKGQGGQPQHF
TGTGCCACCAGCAAGGGACAGGGGGGACAGCCCCAGCATTTT
>once|TRBJ2-1|TRBD1|TRBV18
CASSPTGTGKNEQFF
TGTGCCAGCTCACCGACCGGGACAGGAAAAAATGAGCAGTTCTTC
>once|TRBJ2-1|TRBD1|TRBV6-5
CASSYTDRGNYNEQFF
TGTGCCAGCAGTTACACGGACAGGGGGAACTACAATGAGCAGTTCTTC
>NA|TRBJ1-4|TRBD1|TRBV28
CASSPGGLGEKLFF
TGTGCCAGCAGTCCAGGGGGCTTAGGTGAAAAACTGTTTTTT
>few|TRBJ2-7|TRBD2|TRBV7-8
CASSLALTGGLSYEQYF
TGTGCCAGCAGCTTAGCTCTTACGGGAGGGCTCTCCTACGAGCAGTACTTC
>once|TRBJ1-5|NA|TRBV2
CASRQIEGNQPQHF
TGTGCCAGCAGACAAATCGAGGGCAATCAGCCCCAGCATTTT
>NA|TRBJ1-5|NA|TRBV18
CASSPMRDQPQHF
TGTGCCAGCTCACCAATGAGAGATCAGCCCCAGCATTTT
>NA|TRBJ1-2|NA|TRBV11-2
CASSSPRLPVYGYTF
TGTGCCAGCAGCTCACCTAGACTGCCCGTCTATGGCTACACCTTC
>NA|TRBJ1-1|TRBD1|TRBV11-2
CASSSGQGDAEAFF
TGTGCCAGCAGCTCGGGACAGGGGGACGCTGAAGCTTTCTTT
>NA|TRBJ2-3|NA|TRBV2
CASRHSTDTQYF
TGTGCCAGCAGACATAGCACAGATACGCAGTATTTT
>NA|TRBJ2-5|TRBD2|TRBV6-1
CASSIGLDQETQYF
TGTGCCAGCAGTATTGGACTAGACCAAGAGACCCAGTACTTC
>NA|TRBJ1-2|NA|TRBV28
CASSFVRSAGYTF
TGTGCCAGCAGTTTCGTACGTTCGGCTGGCTACACCTTC
>NA|TRBJ2-1|NA|TRBV7-9
CASSSGRPLYNEQFF
TGTGCCAGCAGCTCCGGTAGACCCCTATACAATGAGCAGTTCTTC
>few|TRBJ1-5|NA|TRBV28
CASSFGQPQHF
TGTGCCAGCAGTTTTGGTCAGCCCCAGCATTTT
>NA|TRBJ2-5|NA|TRBV5-1
CASSLELETQYF
TGCGCCAGCAGCTTGGAATTGGAGACCCAGTACTTC
>NA|TRBJ2-2|NA|TRBV30
CAWSVHLGTGELFF
TGTGCCTGGAGTGTACACCTCGGCACCGGGGAGCTGTTTTTT
>NA|TRBJ2-7|TRBD2|TRBV15
CATSRAGLAGTNEQYF
TGTGCCACCAGCAGAGCGGGACTAGCGGGGACGAACGAGCAGTACTTC
>NA|TRBJ2-1|TRBD1|TRBV2
CASSDANTAGGLDNEQFF
TGTGCCAGCAGTGACGCAAACACCGCAGGGGGCCTGGACAATGAGCAGTTCTTC
>NA|TRBJ1-5|NA|TRBV5-8
CASSFRGASNQPQHF
TGTGCCAGCAGCTTTAGGGGGGCTAGCAATCAGCCCCAGCATTTT
>NA|TRBJ2-7|NA|TRBV6-6
CASSYSPGSSYEQYF
TGTGCCAGCAGTTACTCACCGGGGAGCTCCTACGAGCAGTACTTC
>NA|TRBJ1-4|NA|TRBV6-5
CASSTGLGNEKLFF
TGTGCCAGCAGTACGGGACTGGGAAATGAAAAACTGTTTTTT
>NA|TRBJ1-4|NA|TRBV29-1
CSVMETSRGEKLFF
TGCAGCGTTATGGAGACCTCAAGGGGTGAAAAACTGTTTTTT
>NA|TRBJ1-1|NA|TRBV6-5
CASSYVGGTEAFF
TGTGCCAGCAGTTACGTCGGGGGCACTGAAGCTTTCTTT
>NA|TRBJ2-2|NA|TRBV30
CASGLSLAYTGELFF
TGTGCCTCAGGACTATCGTTAGCGTACACCGGGGAGCTGTTTTTT
>NA|TRBJ2-7|NA|TRBV29-1
CSVETPAYEQYF
TGCAGCGTTGAAACTCCGGCCTACGAGCAGTACTTC
>NA|TRBJ2-7|NA|TRBV18
CASSPGRTYEQYF
TGTGCCAGCTCACCGGGCAGAACCTACGAGCAGTACTTC
>NA|TRBJ2-7|NA|TRBV5-8
CASSPGAGAYEQYF
TGTGCCAGCAGCCCAGGGGCAGGGGCCTACGAGCAGTACTTC
>NA|TRBJ2-7|TRBD1|TRBV18
CASSPSGQGAAEQYF
TGTGCCAGCTCACCTTCGGGACAGGGGGCTGCCGAGCAGTACTTC
>NA|TRBJ1-2|NA|TRBV6-5
CASSYSSNYYGYTF
TGTGCCAGCAGTTACTCGAGTAATTACTATGGCTACACCTTC
>NA|TRBJ1-1|NA|TRBV6-1
CASSVQGPTEAFF
TGTGCCAGCAGTGTGCAGGGTCCCACTGAAGCTTTCTTT
>NA|TRBJ1-2|TRBD1|TRBV5-1
CASSPGQTSLGSSTF
TGCGCCAGCAGCCCGGGACAGACCTCTCTAGGGTCGAGTACCTTC
>NA|TRBJ2-2|NA|TRBV2
CASRTGTGELFF
TGTGCCAGCAGGACAGGCACCGGGGAGCTGTTTTTT
>NA|TRBJ2-1|TRBD2|TRBV27
CASSLRGTSGTYNEQFF
TGTGCCAGCAGTTTACGGGGAACTAGCGGAACTTACAATGAGCAGTTCTTC
>few|TRBJ1-6|NA|TRBV30
CAWSPRGGFNSPLHF
TGTGCCTGGAGCCCTCGGGGGGGATTTAATTCACCCCTCCACTTT
>NA|TRBJ2-5|TRBD1|TRBV11-2
CASRRQGGETQYF
TGTGCCAGCAGAAGACAGGGGGGAGAGACCCAGTACTTC
>once|TRBJ1-5|NA|TRBV5-8
CASSPLSQPQHF
TGTGCCAGCAGCCCTTTGAGTCAGCCCCAGCATTTT
>few|TRBJ2-7|NA|TRBV27
CASSTRRGDNNASYEQYF
TGTGCCAGCAGTACCCGGCGGGGAGATAATAACGCCTCCTACGAGCAGTACTTC
>NA|TRBJ1-1|NA|TRBV28
CASSLSGPMNTEAFF
TGTGCCAGCAGTTTATCGGGCCCAATGAACACTGAAGCTTTCTTT
>NA|TRBJ1-5|NA|TRBV6-5
CASNNTGFNQPQHF
TGTGCCAGCAATAATACCGGGTTCAATCAGCCCCAGCATTTT
>NA|TRBJ1-3|NA|TRBV6-1
CASTGTGSSGNTIYF
TGTGCCAGCACTGGAACAGGGAGCTCTGGAAACACCATATATTTT
>NA|TRBJ1-3|NA|TRBV6-5
CATKAAGGNTIYF
TGTGCCACGAAGGCGGCAGGTGGAAACACCATATATTTT
>NA|TRBJ1-3|NA|TRBV7-9
CASSLFGGAYSSGNTIYF
TGTGCCAGCAGCTTATTCGGAGGGGCCTACAGCTCTGGAAACACCATATATTTT
>NA|TRBJ2-7|NA|TRBV20-1
CSASLYDEQYF
TGCAGTGCTAGTCTCTACGACGAGCAGTACTTC
>NA|TRBJ2-7|NA|TRBV5-1
CASSLGGESSYEQYF
TGCGCCAGCAGCTTGGGCGGGGAGTCTTCCTACGAGCAGTACTTC
>NA|TRBJ2-7|NA|TRBV11-3
CASSFTGSVICEQYF
TGTGCCAGCAGCTTCACTGGGTCCGTGATCTGCGAGCAGTACTTC
>NA|TRBJ2-4|NA|TRBV11-2
CASSYHRRQEAKNIQYF
TGTGCCAGCAGCTACCACAGGAGGCAGGAAGCCAAAAACATTCAGTACTTC
>NA|TRBJ2-3|TRBD2|TRBV28
CASSSGRGRLSTDTQYF
TGTGCCAGCAGTTCCGGGCGGGGGAGGCTAAGCACAGATACGCAGTATTTT
>NA|TRBJ1-4|TRBD1|TRBV19
CASSATTGGVDEKLFF
TGTGCCAGTAGTGCGACAACAGGGGGCGTCGACGAAAAACTGTTTTTT
>few|TRBJ2-2|NA|TRBV4-1
CASSQVTGVSSTGELFF
TGCGCCAGCAGCCAAGTTACGGGGGTTAGTAGTACCGGGGAGCTGTTTTTT
>NA|TRBJ2-2|TRBD1|TRBV5-1
CASSFRDRGSGELFF
TGCGCCAGCAGCTTCCGGGACAGGGGATCCGGGGAGCTGTTTTTT
>NA|TRBJ2-1|NA|TRBV5-1
CASSPGLNSYNEQFF
TGCGCCAGCAGCCCGGGACTTAACTCCTACAATGAGCAGTTCTTC
>NA|TRBJ2-1|NA|TRBV6-5
CASSSPLSEGNEQFF
TGTGCCAGCAGCTCCCCCCTCTCAGAGGGGAATGAGCAGTTCTTC
>NA|TRBJ2-6|NA|TRBV9
CASSSGPRGANVLTF
TGTGCCAGCAGCTCGGGCCCCAGGGGGGCCAACGTCCTGACTTTC
>NA|TRBJ1-5|NA|TRBV27
CASSLVGPGTTSNQPQHF
TGTGCCAGCAGTTTAGTGGGTCCAGGGACAACGAGCAATCAGCCCCAGCATTTT
>NA|TRBJ2-2|NA|TRBV29-1
CSVANTGELFF
TGCAGCGTTGCAAACACCGGGGAGCTGTTTTTT